The 26 T cell receptor beta chains listed next were all sequenced from one sample in a study of technical replicates of blood from several donors. The assay was immunoSEQ multiplex PCR, and TCRdb's table has in-frame clones only and misses some. The sample holds about 6,900 clones, 90% to 97% seen once. The material sequenced was PBMCs. The receptors were gathered from a human donor in good health.

The J gene is TRBJ2-7, the V gene TRBV6-5, with TRBD2 identical over 9 bases. Trimming cost V 2 bases and J 2 bases; bases outside gene matches: 7. This CDR3 spans 16 amino acids. CDR1 is MNHEY, CDR2 SVGAGI, per germline. CDR3 sequence: CASSYVGGRAPYEQYF. CDR3 DNA: TGTGCCAGCAGTTACGTTGGCGGGAGGGCCCCCTACGAGCAGTACTTC.

The chain carries TRBV27 and TRBJ2-3; 7 nucleotides agree with TRBD1. Per germline, CDR1 MNHEY and CDR2 SMNVEV (reference sequence). This CDR3 spans 13 amino acids. V lost 4 bases, J lost 4 bases, and 2 bases stayed unmatched. This CDR3 is CASSSQGADTQYF. In nucleotides, the CDR3 is TGTGCCAGCAGTTCGCAGGGGGCAGATACGCAGTATTTT.

This sequence joins TRBV6-1 and TRBJ2-1; TRBD2 matches at 12 bases. Germline V gives CDR1 MNHNS, CDR2 SASEGT. The J segment lost 3 bases and the V segment lost 4 bases, leaving 7 bases of the junction unmatched. The CDR3 is made up of 17 amino acids. CDR3 region: CASSGWTSGTNYNEQFF. Written as DNA, the CDR3 is TGTGCCAGCAGTGGCTGGACTAGCGGGACTAACTACAATGAGCAGTTCTTC.

This sequence joins TRBV7-9 and TRBJ1-2; D is ambiguous. Germline lookup yields CDR1 SEHNR and CDR2 FQNEAQ (reference sequence). CDR3 length equals 12 residues. The germline V and J ends were trimmed by 5 bases and 6 bases, with 10 bases remaining between them. DNA of the CDR3: TGTGCCAGCAGCCTTTATACGGATGGCTACACCTTC. Protein sequence: CASSLYTDGYTF.

The gene calls are TRBV10-3 and TRBJ2-2, with 8 nucleotides matching TRBD1. CDR1 and CDR2 (germline): ENHRY, SYGVKD. The CDR3 sequence is 14 residues long. Losses at the gene ends were 8 bases for V and 1 base for J; bases not matched to a gene: 3. The chain's CDR3 is CAISGTGNTGELFF. In DNA, the CDR3 is TGTGCCATCTCCGGGACAGGGAACACCGGGGAGCTGTTTTTT.

The J gene is TRBJ2-2, the V gene TRBV7-9; D gene ambiguous. The ends were cut back, 5 bases at V and 1 base at J, with 5 bases in the middle. This CDR3 region has 13 residues. Germline CDR1 reads SEHNR; CDR2 reads FQNEAQ (reference sequence). In nucleotides, the CDR3 is TGTGCCAGCAGCCGGGTGAACACCGGGGAGCTGTTTTTT. It encodes CASSRVNTGELFF.

The chain has TRBV25-1 and TRBJ2-5; tentatively, D is TRBD1 (5 bases). Trimming shortened V by 2 bases and J by 4 bases, and 11 bases separated the two germline ends. The CDR3 loop spans 14 amino acids. The germline V gene encodes CDR1 MGHDK and CDR2 SYGVNS. The CDR3 spells CASSERGHGETQYF. CDR3 nucleotide sequence: TGTGCCAGCAGTGAAAGAGGACACGGAGAGACCCAGTACTTC.

The CDR3 sequence: CASSLEGRRDYNEQFF. The CDR3 region has the DNA TGTGCCAGCAGCTTAGAGGGTCGGCGGGACTACAATGAGCAGTTCTTC. V and J are TRBV11-3 and TRBJ2-1; TRBD2 might be the D (6 bases). This CDR3 is 16 amino acids long. V was shortened by 0 bases and J by 3 bases, with 12 bases between the two germline ends. Per germline, CDR1 SGHNT and CDR2 YENEEA.

V and J are TRBV30 and TRBJ1-4; TRBD1 matches at 8 bases. The CDR3 has 15 amino acids. Germline CDR1 GTSNPN, CDR2 SVGIG (reference sequence). The V segment lost 2 bases and the J segment 4 bases; nucleotides outside the gene matches: 6. Here the CDR3 DNA reads TGTGCCTGGAGTCGTAACAGGGGGGGTAATGAAAAACTGTTTTTT. It translates to CAWSRNRGGNEKLFF. The full variable domain, completed using reference TRBV30 and TRBJ1-4, is SQTIHQWPATLVQPVGSPLSLECTVEGTSNPNLYWYRQAAGRGLQLLFYSVGIGQISSEVPQNLSASRPQDRQFILSSKKLLLSDSGFYLCAWSRNRGGNEKLFFGSGTQLSVL.

This chain connects TRBV19 to TRBJ2-5; D gene ambiguous. Trimming removed 0 bases from V and 5 bases from J, with 16 bases in between. Germline V gene data show CDR1 as LNHDA and CDR2 as SQIVND (reference sequence). CDR3 length equals 16 residues. The DNA of the CDR3 is TGTGCCAGTAGTATAGATGGTGGAGTCGTTGGCGAGACCCAGTACTTC. The encoded protein is CASSIDGGVVGETQYF.

The chain carries TRBV29-1 and TRBJ2-5; 9 bases align to TRBD1. After removal of 6 bases from V and 5 bases from J, the junction contained 19 bases not matched to a gene. Germline assignment: CDR1 SQVTM and CDR2 ANQGSEA. The CDR3 sequence is 17 residues long. The CDR3 bases are TGCAGCGTCGAGAACAGACAGGGGGTTGGCCTCAATGAGACCCAGTACTTC. It codes for CSVENRQGVGLNETQYF.

The V and J genes are TRBV19 and TRBJ2-2; TRBD1 might be the D (5 bases). The CDR3 runs to 16 residues. In germline, CDR1 is LNHDA, CDR2 SQIVND (reference sequence). The V end lost 0 bases, the J end lost 0 bases, and 8 bases lay between the germline ends. The DNA of the CDR3 is TGTGCCAGTAGTATAGACAGGGCCCCGAACACCGGGGAGCTGTTTTTT. Translating it yields CASSIDRAPNTGELFF.

The rearrangement links TRBV13 to TRBJ2-7, with 8 bases that match TRBD2. In germline, CDR1 is PRHDT, CDR2 FYEKMQ (reference sequence). The trim removed 5 bases at V and 5 bases at J, leaving 11 bases unmatched. The CDR3 consists of 15 residues. The CDR3 nucleotides read TGTGCCAGCAGCCTCAGGCTAGCGGGTTCCGACGAGCAGTACTTC. Its translation is CASSLRLAGSDEQYF.

This clone appeared a single time. The V and J genes are TRBV29-1 and TRBJ2-4; D perhaps matches TRBD2 (5 bases). The CDR3 is made up of 14 amino acids. Trimming left V 4 bases short and J 7 bases short, with 17 bases between. The germline V gene encodes CDR1 SQVTM and CDR2 ANQGSEA. The CDR3 loop is CSVVVSGFYNIQYF. CDR3 nucleotides: TGCAGCGTTGTGGTTTCGGGGTTTTATAACATTCAGTACTTC.

The rearrangement links TRBV29-1 to TRBJ2-3; D uncertain. Germline V lookup: CDR1 SQVTM, CDR2 ANQGSEA. Trimming took 3 bases from V and 2 from J, leaving 6 bases between them. The CDR3 sequence is 12 residues long. For the CDR3, the DNA is TGCAGCGTTGAGGCCAACACAGATACGCAGTATTTT. This translates into CSVEANTDTQYF.

To note about this clone: At one boundary the junction diverges from the germline segment, which might be a read error. The chain joins TRBV18 to TRBJ2-7, with 7 bases identical to TRBD1. The CDR3 length is 13 residues. The germline gives CDR1 KGHSH, CDR2 LQKENI. CDR3 protein: CASSPSDRDNRNF. The CDR3 DNA follows: TGTGCCAGCTCACCATCCGACAGGGACAATCGTAACTTC.

The chain combines TRBV27 with TRBJ2-7; 7 positions agree with TRBD1. The CDR3 is 17 amino acids. V lost 5 bases and J lost 3; bases outside the gene matches: 16. From germline, CDR1 is MNHEY and CDR2 SMNVEV (reference sequence). CDR3 residues: CASSTPLRGQERYEQYF. Written as DNA, the CDR3 is TGTGCCAGCAGTACCCCCTTGAGAGGACAGGAGCGCTACGAGCAGTACTTC.

This rearrangement joins TRBV11-2 to TRBJ1-2, with D unclear. The CDR3 runs 14 residues. The germline gives CDR1 SGHAT, CDR2 FQNNGV. Trimming pared 2 bases from V and 6 bases from J, leaving 13 bases between. CDR3: CASSLIRGGNGYTF. The CDR3, as DNA: TGTGCCAGCAGCTTAATTCGGGGAGGGAATGGCTACACCTTC.

The chain links TRBV28 to TRBJ2-3; perhaps TRBD1 as D (5 bases). The CDR3 runs to 17 residues. V lost 4 bases to trimming and J lost 3 bases, with 20 bases between them. Germline loops: CDR1 MDHEN, CDR2 SYDVKM. CDR3 DNA sequence: TGTGCCAGCAGTTCCTTCAGGACACCACTAATTACAGATACGCAGTATTTT. Protein product: CASSSFRTPLITDTQYF.

This chain connects TRBV4-1 to TRBJ2-7; D is undetermined. This CDR3 is built from 17 residues. The V end lost 0 bases, the J end lost 0 bases, and 15 bases lay between the germline ends. CDR1 MGHRA and CDR2 YSYEKL come from the germline V gene. This CDR3 is CASSQDFRERDSYEQYF. CDR3 nucleotides: TGCGCCAGCAGCCAAGACTTCCGCGAACGTGACTCCTACGAGCAGTACTTC.

This clone turned up a few times. The rearrangement links TRBV14 to TRBJ2-1; no firm D call. This CDR3 has 13 residues. Trimming cost V 2 bases and J 4 bases, with 6 bases left between them. Looked up from germline, CDR1 is SGHDN and CDR2 is FVKESK. Here the CDR3 DNA reads TGTGCCAGCAGCCAATTCCGGTACAATGAGCAGTTCTTC. It encodes CASSQFRYNEQFF.

The CDR3 DNA reads as TGTGCCACCAGCAGGCAGGGGGTTAAGGATGGCTACACCTTC. As protein: CATSRQGVKDGYTF. The chain recombines TRBV15 with TRBJ1-2, with 7 bases fitting TRBD1. The CDR3 length is 14 residues. The V gene's germline CDR1 is LNHNV and CDR2 YYDKDF (reference sequence). V was clipped by 3 bases and J by 6 bases; unmatched bases: 7.

The rearrangement joins TRBV7-9 to TRBJ1-2; D gene uncertain. The CDR3 has 14 amino acids. Trimming removed 1 base from V and 4 bases from J, with 10 bases in between. Germline V gene data show CDR1 as SEHNR and CDR2 as FQNEAQ (reference sequence). This CDR3 reads CASSLGLGGYGYTF. CDR3 coding DNA: TGTGCCAGCAGCTTAGGTCTGGGAGGCTATGGCTACACCTTC.

The chain employs TRBV5-1 and TRBJ2-1, with D unresolved. The V end lost 3 bases, the J end lost 8 bases, and 15 bases lay between the germline ends. Germline CDR1 SGHRS, CDR2 YFSETQ. This CDR3 is built from 14 residues. The CDR3 sequence is CASSSYLEIDEQFF. DNA for the CDR3: TGCGCCAGCAGCTCCTACCTAGAGATCGATGAGCAGTTCTTC.

The chain recombines TRBV29-1 with TRBJ2-3; 9 bases are shared with TRBD1. The CDR3 is made up of 15 amino acids. Unmatched junction bases numbered 10, after V lost 6 bases and J lost 3 bases. CDR1 and CDR2 from the germline V gene are SQVTM and ANQGSEA. The CDR3 reads CSVKRQGGETDTQYF. The CDR3 DNA sequence: TGCAGCGTGAAGCGACAGGGGGGCGAGACAGATACGCAGTATTTT.

The genes are TRBV5-1 and TRBJ2-7, with 7 bases lining up with TRBD1. V was pared by 3 bases and J by 3 bases, with 3 bases of the junction left unmatched. The CDR3 has 13 amino acids. Germline V gene sequence: CDR1 SGHRS, CDR2 YFSETQ. In nucleotides, the CDR3 is TGCGCCAGCAGCTGGGACAGTTTCTACGAGCAGTACTTC. Translation: CASSWDSFYEQYF.